This T cell receptor beta chain appears in the sequencing data of a study of long-term antiretroviral therapy in people with HIV. Overall study: The oldest specimens predate the 2015 immediate-ART recommendation by about a decade. Study-wide points: All time points showed a repertoire dominated by clones expanded before ART. Despite increasing after ART, diversity remained lower than that of transplant donor controls.

The length of the CDR3 is 13 residues. The trim removed 4 bases at V and 10 bases at J, leaving 8 bases unmatched. From germline, CDR1 is SGHNT and CDR2 YYREEE (reference sequence). With regard to this clone: The antigen is unknown.

Version v3.0 of the immunoSEQ assay was performed at survey level. Sequencing was performed with immunoSEQ multiplex PCR; in TCRdb, only in-frame clones are kept and a portion is missing. The sample yields some 30,000 clones, 85% seen once. This receptor was identified in a young man with HIV. The starting material was unsorted PBMCs, obtained about 3.3 years after starting antiretroviral therapy. The V and J genes are TRBV5-4 and TRBJ2-1; 7 bases agree with TRBD2. CDR3 sequence reads: CASSTGLTKEQFF. The CDR3, as DNA: TGTGCCAGCAGCACGGGACTAACGAAAGAGCAGTTCTTC.